This T cell receptor beta chain emerged from a study of cytomegalovirus exposure and HLA in healthy donors. Primers for the PCR totalled 60 Vbeta and 13 Jbeta. Using immunoSEQ multiplex PCR, the repertoire was profiled, and TCRdb retains in-frame clones only, with some absent. The data hold roughly 140,000 clones, with 80% observed a single time. V dropped 0 bases and J dropped 7; count of bases not matched to a gene: 6. The germline CDR1 and CDR2 sequences are SGHDT and YYEEEE. CDR3 size: 14 residues. The chain has TRBV5-6 and TRBJ1-2; 7 nucleotides line up with TRBD1. Sequencing was done on a sample of PBMCs. The TCR comes from a male donor in good health and CMV-seronegative. The CDR3 reads CASSLDTGVGGYTF. The CDR3 DNA is TGTGCCAGCAGCTTGGACACAGGGGTAGGTGGCTACACCTTC.